This TCR beta chain appears in the sequencing data of a study of CD4 T cells in relation to SARS-CoV-2 and coronaviruses. Overall study context: Convalescent donors were aged about 21 to 72, with median around 37 years. Crossreactive spike epitopes shared across donors were mapped to their HLA restriction. General study results and limits: SARS-CoV-2-driven expansion was significantly weaker in crossreactive than monoreactive clones.

The method was immunoSEQ multiplex PCR; TCRdb's version includes in-frame clones alone and lacks a portion of them. This table has tens of thousands of clones, 85% to 90% appearing once. For this clone: Its antigen remains unknown.

This CDR3 region has 15 residues. The germline CDR1 and CDR2 sequences are SGHTA and FQGNSA. Between the trimmed V and J ends, which lost 5 bases and 5 bases, there was a span of 15 bases. Naive and memory CD4+ T cells came from enriched cryopreserved PBMCs. Sequencing was done on a sample of memory CD4+ T cells from PBMCs. The TCR was taken from an adult with COVID-19. The genes are TRBV7-2 and TRBJ2-2, with D possibly matching TRBD1 (6 bases). The CDR3 nucleotides read TGTGCCAGCAGCCCGTCAGGGGCCGGAACCGGGGAGCTGTTTTTT. Its protein product is CASSPSGAGTGELFF. Full variable domain (rest looked up from reference TRBV7-2 and TRBJ2-2): GAGVSQSPSNKVTEKGKDVELRCDPISGHTALYWYRQSLGQGLEFLIYFQGNSAPDKSGLPSDRFSAERTGGSVSTLTIQRTQQEDSAVYLCASSPSGAGTGELFFGEGSRLTVL.